One sample yielded the 32 T cell receptor beta chains listed below, sequenced in a study of T cells in Graves' hyperthyroidism and ophthalmopathy (dated by TCRdb to about 2019). Receptors were amplified or captured by multiplex PCR. Sequencing relied on an Illumina HiSeq 2000. TCR beta CDR3 regions were amplified from RNA transcripts. A first-round RT-PCR of the TCR CDR3 used the HTBI primer set with the Qiagen OneStep RT-PCR kit. Through fastp at Q25 and MiXCR, TCRdb rebuilt clones from the public reads, retaining in-frame beta chains. Every CDR3 protein is listed once, alongside the most common genes and DNA of its rows. The sample profile shows around 340,000 distinct CDR3 sequences; more than 11% of them were found once. The ten largest clones capture around 25% of the sample. Input material: blood. Every receptor here comes from a young woman with Graves' hyperthyroidism.

V usage is TRBV4-2 and J usage is TRBJ2-3; no clear D gene. With 1 base removed from V and 9 bases from J, the gap between germline ends came to 8 bases. The CDR3 runs to 12 residues. Germline assignment: CDR1 LGHNA and CDR2 YNFKEQ. CDR3 sequence: CASSQAPATQYF. The CDR3 coding sequence is TGTGCCAGCAGCCAAGCCCCTGCGACGCAGTATTTT.

The chain carries TRBV18 and TRBJ2-1, with TRBD1 identical over 8 bases. V lost 3 bases to trimming and J lost 6 bases; unmatched junction nucleotides: 10. CDR3 length: 16 residues. CDR1 is KGHSH and CDR2 is LQKENI in the germline V gene. The CDR3 region has the DNA TGTGCCAGCTCACCGCGGACAGGGAAGGGAAGCAATGAGCAGTTCTTC. Its translation is CASSPRTGKGSNEQFF.

V usage is TRBV12-3 or TRBV12-4 and J usage is TRBJ2-2; TRBD2 aligns across 8 bases. Germline trimming cut 7 bases from V and 3 bases from J; bases unmatched to any gene: 19. This CDR3 has 19 amino acids. The CDR3 DNA follows: TGTGCCAGCAATCTGCCCCTACTAACGGGAGGGCCCGACACCGGGGAGCTGTTTTTT. Translation: CASNLPLLTGGPDTGELFF.

Many counts were recorded for this clonotype. CDR3 DNA sequence: TGTGCCAGCAGTCGAGGAAGGGGACGCACAGATACGCAGTATTTT. Translation gives CASSRGRGRTDTQYF. The chain couples TRBV11-2 to TRBJ2-3; D may correspond to TRBD1 or TRBD2 (5 bases each). Deletions cut 6 bases from V and 1 base from J, with 14 bases between. CDR3 size: 15 residues. Germline CDR1 is SGHAT and CDR2 is FQNNGV.

The rearrangement joins TRBV20-1 to TRBJ2-1, with TRBD2 matching over 7 bases. J lost 6 bases, V lost 1 base, and 9 bases had no gene match. The germline CDR1 and CDR2 sequences are DFQATT and SNEGSKA (reference sequence). CDR3 length: 15 amino acids. Here the CDR3 reads CSARAGTGGLNEQFF. CDR3 DNA sequence: TGCAGTGCTAGAGCGGGGACGGGAGGACTCAATGAGCAGTTCTTC.

This clonotype occurred a few times. The chain couples TRBV28 to TRBJ2-1; D is uncertain. V was clipped by 5 bases and J by 0 bases, with 5 bases between them. The CDR3 has 13 amino acids. From germline, CDR1 is MDHEN and CDR2 SYDVKM. CDR3 amino acids: CASSTPSYNEQFF. The CDR3 nucleotides read TGTGCCAGCAGTACTCCCTCCTACAATGAGCAGTTCTTC.

The chain links TRBV25-1 to TRBJ2-1, with 7 nucleotides matching TRBD1. Germline trimming cut 7 bases from V and 6 bases from J; bases unmatched to any gene: 6. This CDR3 is built from 13 residues. Germline CDR1 is MGHDK and CDR2 is SYGVNS. In DNA form, the CDR3 reads TGTGCCAGCATGAGACAGGGCGGCAATGAGCAGTTCTTC. This codes for CASMRQGGNEQFF.

The chain is built from TRBV10-3 and TRBJ2-2; 8 positions agree with TRBD1. The CDR3 consists of 14 residues. The ends lost 10 bases at V and 3 bases at J; junction bases unmatched: 7. Germline CDR1 and CDR2: ENHRY and SYGVKD. The CDR3 bases are TGTGCCAGCGGCCCGGGACAGGACACCGGGGAGCTGTTTTTT. Amino acid sequence: CASGPGQDTGELFF.

The chain employs TRBV5-1 and TRBJ2-1, with 9 bases matching TRBD2. Trimming cost V 9 bases and J 4 bases; bases outside gene matches: 5. The CDR3 sequence is 13 residues long. Germline values: CDR1 SGHRS, CDR2 YFSETQ. Here the CDR3 reads CATRLADYNEQFF. The CDR3 nucleotides are TGCGCCACCCGACTAGCGGATTACAATGAGCAGTTCTTC.

This clonotype came up a few times. J is TRBJ1-1 and V is TRBV19; unclear D gene. The V end lost 3 bases, the J end lost 4 bases, and 9 bases lay between the germline ends. CDR1 is LNHDA and CDR2 is SQIVND in the germline V gene (reference sequence). The CDR3 is 13 amino acids. CDR3 DNA sequence: TGTGCCAGTAGTATTGGTAAGGTCACTGAAGCTTTCTTT. Translated, it gives CASSIGKVTEAFF.

This clonotype was observed at least ten times. At one of its ends the junction is not consistent with the germline gene, which may arise from a read error. The genes are TRBV20-1 and TRBJ2-5, with 7 nucleotides matching TRBD2. CDR1 is DFQATT, CDR2 SNEGSKA, per germline (reference sequence). The CDR3 has 15 amino acids. CDR3 sequence: CSAGEARENQETQYF. The CDR3 nucleotides are TGCAGTGCTGGAGAAGCGCGGGAGAACCAAGAGACCCAGTACTTC.

This clonotype was seen more than once but under ten times. V is TRBV10-2 and J is TRBJ2-7, with no clear D. V lost 5 bases, J lost 5 bases, and 10 bases lay in between. CDR1 and CDR2 from the germline V gene are WSHSY and SAAADI. The length of the CDR3 is 12 residues. The CDR3 spells CASSPRNNEQYF. In DNA, the CDR3 is TGCGCCAGCAGTCCCCGTAATAACGAGCAGTACTTC.

This sequence joins TRBV30 and TRBJ1-2; D is possibly TRBD1 (5 bases). Deletions cut 0 bases from V and 7 bases from J, with 9 bases between. The germline CDR1 and CDR2 sequences are GTSNPN and SVGIG (reference sequence). The CDR3 runs 12 residues. CDR3 region: CAWSVIGGGYTF. The CDR3 nucleotides read TGTGCCTGGAGTGTTATCGGGGGTGGCTACACCTTC.

The chain employs TRBV18 and TRBJ2-5; no firm D call. Germline lookup yields CDR1 KGHSH and CDR2 LQKENI. CDR3 length equals 13 residues. Between the trimmed V and J ends, which lost 3 bases and 5 bases, there was a span of 10 bases. DNA for the CDR3: TGTGCCAGCTCACCCGGGTCCGGGGAGACCCAGTACTTC. It specifies CASSPGSGETQYF.

This clonotype has a handful of counts. The chain has TRBV12-3 or TRBV12-4 and TRBJ1-3, with D possibly matching TRBD1 (5 bases). The CDR3 is 15 amino acids. The germline V and J ends were trimmed by 3 bases and 3 bases, with 12 bases remaining between them. CDR3 loop: CASSLRGVGGNTIYF. CDR3 DNA: TGTGCCAGCAGTTTGAGGGGCGTCGGTGGAAACACCATATATTTT.

A few counts support this clonotype. The V call is TRBV19, the J call TRBJ2-7; TRBD1 agrees at 10 bases. The V segment lost 9 bases and the J segment 3 bases; nucleotides outside the gene matches: 8. The CDR3 contains 14 residues. Germline V gene sequence: CDR1 LNHDA, CDR2 SQIVND (reference sequence). This chain's CDR3 is CASVRGQGVYEQYF. CDR3 bases: TGTGCCAGCGTTCGCGGACAGGGGGTCTACGAGCAGTACTTC.

V usage is TRBV19 and J usage is TRBJ2-1; 11 bases line up with TRBD2. The CDR3 runs to 15 residues. The trim removed 4 bases at V and 7 bases at J, leaving 6 bases unmatched. CDR1 is LNHDA, CDR2 SQIVND, per germline (reference sequence). The DNA for the CDR3 is TGTGCCAGTAGTACTTTAGCGGGAGGGCCGAATGAGCAGTTCTTC. It is translated as CASSTLAGGPNEQFF.

V usage is TRBV14 and J usage is TRBJ2-1; D is perhaps TRBD2 (5 bases). Between the trimmed V and J ends, which lost 0 bases and 9 bases, there was a span of 18 bases. The CDR3 runs 16 residues. Germline lookup yields CDR1 SGHDN and CDR2 FVKESK. CDR3 bases: TGTGCCAGCAGCCAAGAGGTAGCGCCATCCCTAGGTGAGCAGTTCTTC. Encoded protein: CASSQEVAPSLGEQFF.

The gene calls are TRBV5-4 and TRBJ2-7; D gene uncertain. The V end lost 0 bases, the J end lost 4 bases, and 8 bases lay between the germline ends. The CDR3 totals 13 residues. The V gene's germline CDR1 is SGHNT and CDR2 YYREEE (reference sequence). Here the CDR3 reads CASSLGSGYEQYF. Written as DNA, the CDR3 is TGTGCCAGCAGCTTGGGGTCTGGGTACGAGCAGTACTTC.

The V call is TRBV3-1, the J call TRBJ2-1, with 7 bases lining up with TRBD2. Germline V gene sequence: CDR1 LGHDT, CDR2 YNNKEL (reference sequence). This CDR3 spans 14 amino acids. Germline trimming cut 3 bases from V and 9 bases from J; bases unmatched to any gene: 8. DNA of the CDR3: TGTGCCAGCAGCCAGAGCGGGATAGTGGGTGAGCAGTTCTTC. Its translation: CASSQSGIVGEQFF.

This clonotype was seen ten or more times. The chain links TRBV27 to TRBJ2-3, with TRBD1 identical over 8 bases. This CDR3 has 14 amino acids. Germline V gives CDR1 MNHEY, CDR2 SMNVEV (reference sequence). J lost 4 bases, V lost 6 bases, and 6 bases had no gene match. In DNA form, the CDR3 reads TGTGCCAGCAGCCTTGGGACAGGATCAGATACGCAGTATTTT. Translating gives CASSLGTGSDTQYF.

This clonotype was recorded at least ten times. J is TRBJ1-2 and V is TRBV7-8; D may be TRBD1 (6 bases). From germline, CDR1 is SGHVS and CDR2 FQNEAQ. The germline V and J ends were trimmed by 5 bases and 1 base, with 23 bases remaining between them. This CDR3 spans 18 amino acids. The CDR3 loop is CASSPRVWGAERNYGYTF. Here the CDR3 DNA reads TGTGCCAGCAGCCCCAGGGTGTGGGGGGCCGAACGTAACTATGGCTACACCTTC.

V usage is TRBV11-1 and J usage is TRBJ2-7, with TRBD2 as a possible D gene (5 bases). This CDR3 has 14 residues. Germline V gene data show CDR1 as SGHAT and CDR2 as FQDESV (reference sequence). Trimming removed 4 bases at V and 4 bases at J, with 14 bases between. As DNA, the CDR3 is TGTGCCAGCAGCTCCGTCGGGGTCGGATACGAGCAGTACTTC. As protein: CASSSVGVGYEQYF.

The rearrangement joins TRBV7-3 to TRBJ1-1; D is unclear. Deletions cut 4 bases from V and 6 bases from J, with 15 bases between. The CDR3 runs 14 residues. The V gene's germline CDR1 is SGHTA and CDR2 FQGTGA. DNA of the CDR3: TGTGCCAGCAGCTACGACCGCGATGGCGCTGAAGCTTTCTTT. Translated, it gives CASSYDRDGAEAFF.

This clonotype was recorded a few times. The V and J genes are TRBV15 and TRBJ1-3; no definite D call. CDR3 length equals 14 residues. The V end was cut by 7 bases, the J end by 0 bases, with 10 bases between. Germline assignment: CDR1 LNHNV and CDR2 YYDKDF (reference sequence). The CDR3 protein is CATTDGNSGNTIYF. The CDR3 DNA is TGTGCCACCACCGACGGGAACTCTGGAAACACCATATATTTT.

This clonotype was seen repeatedly, ten times or more. V is TRBV28 and J is TRBJ2-1; TRBD1 might be the D (7 bases). In germline, CDR1 is MDHEN, CDR2 SYDVKM. Trimming shortened V by 9 bases and J by 5 bases, and 17 bases separated the two germline ends. The CDR3 is made up of 14 amino acids. The CDR3 is CASRSGGPDNEQFF. CDR3 sequence (DNA): TGTGCCAGTCGGTCAGGGGGGCCGGACAATGAGCAGTTCTTC.

Regarding this clonotype: This clone may be a read error of a much larger clone one base away. V gene TRBV20-1 combines with J gene TRBJ1-6, with a tentative D call TRBD1 (5 bases). Per germline, CDR1 DFQATT and CDR2 SNEGSKA (reference sequence). This CDR3 has 15 amino acids. CDR3 coding DNA: TGCAGTGCTTGGGGGTCTATGGGGTCCAATTCACCCCTCCGCTTT. It codes for CSAWGSMGSNSPLRF.

This chain joins TRBV5-6 and TRBJ1-2; D perhaps matches TRBD1 (6 bases). The CDR3 sequence is 15 residues long. Deletions cut 0 bases from V and 4 bases from J, with 13 bases between. Germline-derived CDR1 and CDR2 are SGHDT and YYEEEE. CDR3 DNA sequence: TGTGCCAGCAGCTTGGGTTCGGGGGCTCTCTATGGCTACACCTTC. Its translation is CASSLGSGALYGYTF.

This clonotype has a count of ten or more. This rearrangement joins TRBV28 to TRBJ2-1; 9 nucleotides match TRBD1. V shed 1 base, J shed 4 bases, and the junction held 5 bases outside the gene matches. This CDR3 spans 16 amino acids. Germline V gene sequence: CDR1 MDHEN, CDR2 SYDVKM. This CDR3 reads CASSLLGTGIYNEQFF. CDR3 coding DNA: TGTGCCAGCAGTTTATTGGGGACAGGGATATACAATGAGCAGTTCTTC.

In its sample, this clonotype was seen a few times. The chain is built from TRBV7-6 and TRBJ2-1, with D hard to call. CDR1 SGHVS and CDR2 FNYEAQ come from the germline V gene. The CDR3 length is 14 residues. V was shortened by 1 base and J by 5 bases, with 9 bases between the two germline ends. The CDR3 DNA follows: TGTGCCAGCAGCTTAGATTTACTACACAATGAGCAGTTCTTC. Translating it yields CASSLDLLHNEQFF.

This clonotype was found many times. The rearrangement joins TRBV28 to TRBJ2-1; D is undetermined. The germline V gene encodes CDR1 MDHEN and CDR2 SYDVKM. CDR3 size: 14 residues. Trimming removed 5 bases at V and 4 bases at J, with 12 bases between. CDR3 amino acids: CASSPDPGYNEQFF. The CDR3 nucleotides read TGTGCCAGCAGTCCTGACCCCGGGTACAATGAGCAGTTCTTC.

The chain recombines TRBV7-9 with TRBJ2-1; 7 bases match TRBD2. Germline V lookup: CDR1 SEHNR, CDR2 FQNEAQ (reference sequence). V trimming: 4 bases; J trimming: 3 bases; junction bases outside the gene matches: 12. This CDR3 is 17 amino acids long. The CDR3 DNA reads TGTGCCAGCAGCTCTTTACCCCAGGGACTACGCTACAATGAGCAGTTCTTC. Translation: CASSSLPQGLRYNEQFF.